This TCR beta chain came from a study of blood T cell repertoires in COVID-19. Study details: There were acute and convalescent COVID-19 samples, and they came from the United States, Italy and Spain. PBMCs, B-cell-depleted T cells, or T cells provided the cDNA or gDNA that made up the material.

The CDR3 is 20 amino acids. V shed 0 bases and J 0 bases; nucleotides not matched to a gene: 14. Germline loops: CDR1 SGHNT, CDR2 YENEEA. TCRdb's copy holds only in-frame clones and misses some; the assay was immunoSEQ multiplex PCR. The sample holds roughly 16,000 clones, 85% to 90% seen once. The genes are TRBV11-3 and TRBJ1-5; 7 positions agree with TRBD1. Input material: peripheral blood. This TCR came from a human donor in a cohort sampled during active COVID-19. The CDR3 sequence is CASSLDRGQSPYASNQPQHF. DNA for the CDR3: TGTGCCAGCAGCTTAGATCGGGGACAGTCCCCGTATGCTAGCAATCAGCCCCAGCATTTT. The entire variable domain, with the rest obtained from reference TRBV11-3 and TRBJ1-5, is as follows: EAGVVQSPRYKIIEKKQPVAFWCNPISGHNTLYWYLQNLGQGPELLIRYENEEAVDDSQLPKDRFSAERLKGVDSTLKIQPAELGDSAVYLCASSLDRGQSPYASNQPQHFGDGTRLSIL.